Each of the 8 T cell receptor beta chains below was sequenced from the same sample in a study of T cells in Graves' hyperthyroidism and ophthalmopathy (dated 2019 in TCRdb). Libraries were built with multiplex PCR. The run used an Illumina HiSeq 2000. The TCR beta CDR3 regions were amplified from RNA transcripts. The first round of RT-PCR for the TCR CDR3 was performed with the HTBI primer set and the Qiagen OneStep RT-PCR kit. The public sequencing data were trimmed at Q25 with fastp and processed into clonotypes with MiXCR by TCRdb, which kept only in-frame beta chains. Each entry is one CDR3 protein sequence, shown with its most common DNA and genes. This sample is represented by 400,000 to 550,000 distinct CDR3 sequences; roughly 14% of them were singletons. The ten largest clones take up around a sixth of the sample. The specimen sequenced was blood. The receptors were sampled from a woman aged 18-29 years with Graves' hyperthyroidism.

The CDR3 coding sequence is TGTGCCAGCAGTTTAGTGTGGAAGAACACTGAAGCTTTCTTT. This encodes CASSLVWKNTEAFF. The chain links TRBV6-5 to TRBJ1-1; D is uncertain. From germline, CDR1 is MNHEY and CDR2 SVGAGI. This CDR3 has 14 residues. V was trimmed by 4 bases and J by 1 base, leaving 10 bases between them.

The chain carries TRBV6-4 and TRBJ2-2; tentatively, D is TRBD2 (5 bases). Germline V lookup: CDR1 MRHNA, CDR2 SNTAGT. V lost 4 bases and J 4 bases, leaving 10 bases between the germline ends. This CDR3 is 14 amino acids long. The chain's CDR3 is CASSVREGTGELFF. The CDR3 DNA reads TGTGCCAGCAGTGTCCGCGAGGGCACCGGGGAGCTGTTTTTT.

The chain recombines TRBV15 with TRBJ2-5; TRBD2 aligns across 11 bases. Per the germline V gene, CDR1 is LNHNV and CDR2 is YYDKDF (reference sequence). V gave up 3 bases and J gave up 5 bases; unmatched junction bases: 8. This CDR3 region has 16 residues. The CDR3 nucleotides are TGTGCCACCAGCAGGGCTTTAGCGGGAGGGCAGGAGACCCAGTACTTC. Its protein product is CATSRALAGGQETQYF.

There are many counts of this clonotype. The genes are TRBV11-1 and TRBJ2-3, with 7 positions matching TRBD2. The V gene's germline CDR1 is SGHAT and CDR2 FQDESV (reference sequence). The CDR3 loop spans 17 amino acids. The ends lost 3 bases at V and 1 base at J; junction bases unmatched: 10. The CDR3 DNA follows: TGTGCCAGCAGCTTGCTACCTAGCGGAGGCCGCACAGATACGCAGTATTTT. Its translation: CASSLLPSGGRTDTQYF.

The sample holds one count of this clonotype. J is TRBJ2-1 and V is TRBV11-3; D perhaps matches TRBD2 (6 bases). The germline V gene has CDR1 SGHNT and CDR2 YENEEA. V was pared by 5 bases and J by 3 bases, with 23 bases between. The CDR3 loop spans 18 amino acids. The CDR3 spells CASSPNKVREGRYNEQFF. In DNA form, the CDR3 reads TGTGCCAGCAGCCCGAATAAAGTGCGGGAAGGACGCTACAATGAGCAGTTCTTC. Full variable domain (outside the CDR3, taken from reference TRBV11-3 and TRBJ2-1): EAGVVQSPRYKIIEKKQPVAFWCNPISGHNTLYWYLQNLGQGPELLIRYENEEAVDDSQLPKDRFSAERLKGVDSTLKIQPAELGDSAVYLCASSPNKVREGRYNEQFFGPGTRLTVL.

This clonotype was observed many times. The chain combines TRBV9 with TRBJ2-1, with 16 bases identical to TRBD2. Germline trimming cut 0 bases from V and 1 base from J; bases unmatched to any gene: 1. The CDR3 covers 18 residues. In germline, CDR1 is SGDLS, CDR2 YYNGEE. The CDR3 sequence is CASSVVGLAGGSYNEQFF. The CDR3 DNA is TGTGCCAGCAGCGTAGTGGGACTAGCGGGAGGGTCCTACAATGAGCAGTTCTTC.

This clonotype was recorded many times. The rearrangement joins TRBV11-2 to TRBJ2-1; tentatively, D is TRBD1 (6 bases). V was trimmed by 5 bases and J by 4 bases, leaving 15 bases between them. The germline gives CDR1 SGHAT, CDR2 FQNNGV. The CDR3 spans 15 residues. The CDR3 DNA reads as TGTGCCAGCAGCCCTGGGGGCCACCCATACAATGAGCAGTTCTTC. Translating it yields CASSPGGHPYNEQFF.

Many counts were recorded for this clonotype. The rearrangement joins TRBV19 to TRBJ2-1, with 14 nucleotides matching TRBD2. Germline loops: CDR1 LNHDA, CDR2 SQIVND (reference sequence). CDR3 length: 17 residues. After removal of 6 bases from V and 5 bases from J, the junction contained 9 bases not matched to a gene. DNA for the CDR3: TGTGCCAGTAGGCCTGGACTAGCGGGAGGTAGGGACAATGAGCAGTTCTTC. Its translation: CASRPGLAGGRDNEQFF.